This entry is about one T cell receptor (beta chain). The sample comes from a study of CD8 T cells in Susac syndrome. With 0 bases removed from V and 0 bases from J, the gap between germline ends came to 12 bases. This CDR3 has 15 amino acids. Germline CDR1 and CDR2: GTSNPN and SVGIG (reference sequence). From blood CD8+ and CD4+ T cells, TCR beta sequences were generated. Multiple sclerosis controls were treatment-naive patients with stable or active relapsing-remitting disease. Negative isolation was applied to CD8+ and CD4+ T cells, and FACS enrichment was applied to TEMRA cells. A quantity of about 0.5 to 1 ug RNA underwent reverse transcription using random hexamers. Multiplex immunoSEQ PCR targeted 54 Vbeta and 13 Jbeta TCR beta segments. MiXCR, run by TCRdb on the immunoSEQ multiplex PCR reads, gives a single entry per CDR3 protein. Of fewer than 350,000 distinct CDR3 sequences listed, approximately 91% were seen once; the top ten hold less than 0.2%.

V gene TRBV30 combines with J gene TRBJ2-7; perhaps TRBD1 as D (6 bases). The sequence came from a human donor with multiple sclerosis. The specimen sequenced was CD8+ T cells from PBMCs. DNA for the CDR3: TGTGCCTGGAGTGTAGGGGGACGGGGCTCCTACGAGCAGTACTTC. As protein: CAWSVGGRGSYEQYF. Combining the CDR3 with reference TRBV30 and TRBJ2-7 gives the whole variable domain SQTIHQWPATLVQPVGSPLSLECTVEGTSNPNLYWYRQAAGRGLQLLFYSVGIGQISSEVPQNLSASRPQDRQFILSSKKLLLSDSGFYLCAWSVGGRGSYEQYFGPGTRLTVT.